The entry below describes one T cell receptor (beta chain). The data belong to a study of blood T cell repertoires in COVID-19. The assay was immunoSEQ multiplex PCR, and TCRdb's table has in-frame clones only and misses some. The sample lists some 400,000 clones; about nine tenths were seen once. No more than 2 weeks before study entry, exposed participants had met a case of COVID-19. The sequence was obtained from a woman aged 40 to 50 who had been exposed to COVID-19. The source material was PBMCs or T cells enriched from blood (not recorded which).

The CDR3 sequence is CAISEGQGAYNEQFF. In DNA, the CDR3 is TGTGCCATCAGTGAGGGACAGGGGGCCTACAATGAGCAGTTCTTC. The chain carries TRBV10-3 and TRBJ2-1; 10 nucleotides match TRBD1. Germline assignment: CDR1 ENHRY and CDR2 SYGVKD. The CDR3 is made up of 15 amino acids. V shed 2 bases and J 2 bases; nucleotides not matched to a gene: 0.